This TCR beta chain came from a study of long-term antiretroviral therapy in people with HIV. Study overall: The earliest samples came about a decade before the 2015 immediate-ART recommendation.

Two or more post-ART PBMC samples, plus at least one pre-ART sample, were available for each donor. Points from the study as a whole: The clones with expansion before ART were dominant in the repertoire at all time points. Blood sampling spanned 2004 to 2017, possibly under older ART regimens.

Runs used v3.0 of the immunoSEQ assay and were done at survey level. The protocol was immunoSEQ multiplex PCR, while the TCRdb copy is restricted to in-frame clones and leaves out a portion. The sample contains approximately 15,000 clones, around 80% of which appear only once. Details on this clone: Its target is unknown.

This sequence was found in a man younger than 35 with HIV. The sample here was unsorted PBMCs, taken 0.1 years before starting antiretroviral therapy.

Here the CDR3 reads CASSEVAGSTDTQYF. The CDR3, as DNA: TGTGCCAGCAGTGAAGTTGCAGGGAGCACAGATACGCAGTATTTT. The gene calls are TRBV6-1 and TRBJ2-3, with D tentatively TRBD1 (5 bases). The CDR3 runs to 15 residues. Germline CDR1 and CDR2: MNHNS and SASEGT. The V end was cut by 1 base, the J end by 0 bases, with 8 bases between.